This T cell receptor (beta chain) emerged from a study of Ad26.COV2.S vaccination and SARS-CoV-2 variants. Study-wide background: The Ad26.COV2.S arm of the COV1001 trial was where the donor was placed. Into the muscle, Ad26.COV2.S was dosed once or twice, 56 days apart.

The protocol was immunoSEQ multiplex PCR, while the TCRdb copy is restricted to in-frame clones and leaves out a portion. Seen here are more than 300,000 clones, around nine tenths observed once, and the top ten hold around a tenth. Treatment indicated: about 20 received Ad26.COV2.S at low or high dose, single or two shots; several received placebo; per-sample allocation not given. The investigators took samples on day 63 after the first vaccine or placebo injection. This clone came up a few times. The clonotype comes from a person between 18 and 65 years old who received the Ad26.COV2.S COVID-19 vaccine or a placebo. The material was peripheral blood, obtained in a trial of Ad26.COV2.S vaccine versus placebo.

CDR3 bases: TGTGCCAGCTCGGCTTGGGGCCGCTACGAGCAGTACTTC. Translating gives CASSAWGRYEQYF. The rearrangement joins TRBV5-4 to TRBJ2-7; weak D call: TRBD1 (5 bases). The germline V gene has CDR1 SGHNT and CDR2 YYREEE (reference sequence). V lost 7 bases, J lost 3 bases, and 14 bases lay in between. This CDR3 is built from 13 residues.